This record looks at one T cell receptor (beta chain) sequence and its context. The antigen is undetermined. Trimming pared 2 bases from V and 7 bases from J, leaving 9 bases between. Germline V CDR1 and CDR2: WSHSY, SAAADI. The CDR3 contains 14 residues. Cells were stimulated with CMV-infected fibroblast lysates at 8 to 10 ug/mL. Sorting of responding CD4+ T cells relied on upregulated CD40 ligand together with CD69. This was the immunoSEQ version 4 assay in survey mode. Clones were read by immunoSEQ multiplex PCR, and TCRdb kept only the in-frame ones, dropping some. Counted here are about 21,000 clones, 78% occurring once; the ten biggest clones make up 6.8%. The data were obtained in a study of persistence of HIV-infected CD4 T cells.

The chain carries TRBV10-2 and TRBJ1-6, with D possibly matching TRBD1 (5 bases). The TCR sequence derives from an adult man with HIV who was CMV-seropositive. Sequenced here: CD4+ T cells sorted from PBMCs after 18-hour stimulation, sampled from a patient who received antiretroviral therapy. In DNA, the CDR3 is TGCGCCAGCAGTGAGGGGGGAGGGAATTCACCCCTCCACTTT. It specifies CASSEGGGNSPLHF.